The T cell receptor beta chain described here comes from a study of blood T cells in healthy people across ages. The use of a sample-barcoded 5' primer and a J-beta primer mix characterized a second PCR of roughly 6 to 11 cycles. TCRdb re-analysed the 5' RACE reads in MiXCR, keeping a single row per CDR3 protein. The table records roughly 730,000 distinct CDR3 sequences, roughly 56% of them present only once. The CDR3 runs 15 residues. J lost 1 base, V lost 4 bases, and 6 bases had no gene match. Germline lookup yields CDR1 SGHTA and CDR2 FQGNSA. This clonotype was counted between two and nine times. Input material: blood. This clonotype originated in a man aged 40-49 years in good health. The chain is built from TRBV7-2 and TRBJ1-2, with 7 bases fitting TRBD1. CDR3 coding DNA: TGTGCCAGCAGCTCACCCAGGGGGATTAACTATGGCTACACCTTC. The encoded protein is CASSSPRGINYGYTF.